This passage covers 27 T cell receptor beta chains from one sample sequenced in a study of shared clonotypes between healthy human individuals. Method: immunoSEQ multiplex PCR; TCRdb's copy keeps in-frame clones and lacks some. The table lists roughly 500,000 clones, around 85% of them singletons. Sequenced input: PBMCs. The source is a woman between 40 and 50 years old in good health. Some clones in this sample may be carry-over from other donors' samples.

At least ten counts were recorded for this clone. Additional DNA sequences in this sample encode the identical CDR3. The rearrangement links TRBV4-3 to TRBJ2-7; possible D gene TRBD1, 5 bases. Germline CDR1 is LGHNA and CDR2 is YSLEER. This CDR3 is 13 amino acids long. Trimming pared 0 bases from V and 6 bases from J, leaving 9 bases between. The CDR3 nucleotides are TGCGCCAGCAGCCAAGATTGGGGCGTCGAGCAGTACTTC. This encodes CASSQDWGVEQYF.

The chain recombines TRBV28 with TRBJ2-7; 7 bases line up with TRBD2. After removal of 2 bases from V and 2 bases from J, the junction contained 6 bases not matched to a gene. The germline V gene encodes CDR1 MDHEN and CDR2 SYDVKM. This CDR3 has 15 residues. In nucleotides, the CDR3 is TGTGCCAGCAGTTTAGGGAGGGGAGGGCCCTACGAGCAGTACTTC. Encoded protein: CASSLGRGGPYEQYF.

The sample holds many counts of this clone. CDR3 region: CASSPDQGAYEQYF. CDR3 nucleotide sequence: TGTGCCAGCAGCCCGGACCAGGGGGCCTACGAGCAGTACTTC. The gene calls are TRBV5-4 and TRBJ2-7; 7 bases match TRBD1. Germline assignment: CDR1 SGHNT and CDR2 YYREEE (reference sequence). The CDR3 totals 14 residues. Losses at the gene ends were 4 bases for V and 2 bases for J; bases not matched to a gene: 6.

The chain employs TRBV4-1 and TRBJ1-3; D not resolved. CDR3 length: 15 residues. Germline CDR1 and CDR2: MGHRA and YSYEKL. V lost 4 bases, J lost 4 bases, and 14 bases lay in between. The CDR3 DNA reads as TGCGCCAGCAGCCCTTTAATCACCCCCGGAAACACCATATATTTT. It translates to CASSPLITPGNTIYF.

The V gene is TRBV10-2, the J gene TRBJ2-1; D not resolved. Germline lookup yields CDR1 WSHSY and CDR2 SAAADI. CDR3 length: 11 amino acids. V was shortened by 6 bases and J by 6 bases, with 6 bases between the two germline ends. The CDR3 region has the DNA TGCGCCAGCAGAGAAGTCAATGAGCAGTTCTTC. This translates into CASREVNEQFF.

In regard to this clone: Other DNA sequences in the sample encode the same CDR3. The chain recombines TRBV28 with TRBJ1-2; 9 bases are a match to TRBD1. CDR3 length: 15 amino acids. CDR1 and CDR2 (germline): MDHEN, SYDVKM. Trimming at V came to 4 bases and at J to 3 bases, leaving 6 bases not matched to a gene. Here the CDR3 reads CASSSTGGRDYGYTF. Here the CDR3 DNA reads TGTGCCAGCAGTTCCACAGGGGGCAGAGACTATGGCTACACCTTC.

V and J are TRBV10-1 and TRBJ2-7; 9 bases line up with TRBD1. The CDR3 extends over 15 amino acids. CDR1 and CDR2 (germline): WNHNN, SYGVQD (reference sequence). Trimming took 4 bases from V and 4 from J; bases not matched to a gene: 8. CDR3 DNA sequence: TGCGCCAGCAGTGGTCCGGGACAGGGAGGGTACGAGCAGTACTTC. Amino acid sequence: CASSGPGQGGYEQYF.

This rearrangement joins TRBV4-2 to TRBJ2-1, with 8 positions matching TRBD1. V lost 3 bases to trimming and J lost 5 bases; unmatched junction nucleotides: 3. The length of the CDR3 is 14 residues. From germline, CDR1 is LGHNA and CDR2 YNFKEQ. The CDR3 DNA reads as TGTGCCAGCAGCCACAGGGGGCGGGACAATGAGCAGTTCTTC. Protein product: CASSHRGRDNEQFF.

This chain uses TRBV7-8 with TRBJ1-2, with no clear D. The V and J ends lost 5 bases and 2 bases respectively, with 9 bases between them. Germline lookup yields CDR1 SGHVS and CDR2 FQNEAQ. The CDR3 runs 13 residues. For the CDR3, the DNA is TGTGCCAGCAGCCCTTCAATAAACTATGGCTACACCTTC. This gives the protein CASSPSINYGYTF.

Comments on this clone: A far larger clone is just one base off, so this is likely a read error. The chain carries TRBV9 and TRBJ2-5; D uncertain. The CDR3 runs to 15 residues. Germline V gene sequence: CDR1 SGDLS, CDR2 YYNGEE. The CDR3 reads CASSVSSEYQEAQYF. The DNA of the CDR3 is TGTGCCAGCAGCGTTTCCAGCGAGTACCAAGAGGCCCAGTACTTC.

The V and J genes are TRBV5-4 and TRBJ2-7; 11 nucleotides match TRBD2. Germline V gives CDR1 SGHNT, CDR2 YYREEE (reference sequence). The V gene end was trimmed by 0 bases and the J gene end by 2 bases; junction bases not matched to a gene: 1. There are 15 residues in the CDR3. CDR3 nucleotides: TGTGCCAGCAGCTTGGATAGCGGGAGGGCCTACGAGCAGTACTTC. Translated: CASSLDSGRAYEQYF.

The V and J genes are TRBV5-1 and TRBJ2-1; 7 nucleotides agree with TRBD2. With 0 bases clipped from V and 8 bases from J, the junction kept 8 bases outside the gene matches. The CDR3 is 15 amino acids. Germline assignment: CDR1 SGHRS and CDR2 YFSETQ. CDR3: CASSLEAGVVDEQFF. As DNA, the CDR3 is TGCGCCAGCAGCTTGGAGGCGGGAGTGGTGGATGAGCAGTTCTTC.

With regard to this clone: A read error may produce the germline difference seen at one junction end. The DNA for the CDR3 is TGTGCCAGCAGACCACTTACGGGGAACGCTGAAGCTTTCTTT. This gives the protein CASRPLTGNAEAFF. The chain joins TRBV7-6 to TRBJ1-1; D is undetermined. This CDR3 spans 14 amino acids. The V gene's germline CDR1 is SGHVS and CDR2 FNYEAQ.

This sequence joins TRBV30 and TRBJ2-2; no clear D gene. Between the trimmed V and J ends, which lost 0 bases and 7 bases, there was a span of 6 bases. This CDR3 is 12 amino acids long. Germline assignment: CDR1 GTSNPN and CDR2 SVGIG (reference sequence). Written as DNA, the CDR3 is TGTGCCTGGAGTGTGAAAGGCGGGGAGCTGTTTTTT. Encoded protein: CAWSVKGGELFF. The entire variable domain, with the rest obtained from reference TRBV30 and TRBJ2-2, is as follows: SQTIHQWPATLVQPVGSPLSLECTVEGTSNPNLYWYRQAAGRGLQLLFYSVGIGQISSEVPQNLSASRPQDRQFILSSKKLLLSDSGFYLCAWSVKGGELFFGEGSRLTVL.

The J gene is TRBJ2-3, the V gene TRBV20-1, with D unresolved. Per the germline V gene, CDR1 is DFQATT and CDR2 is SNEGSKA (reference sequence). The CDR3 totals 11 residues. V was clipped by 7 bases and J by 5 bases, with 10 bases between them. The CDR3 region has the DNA TGCAGTGAGAAAAGACAAGATACGCAGTATTTT. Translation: CSEKRQDTQYF.

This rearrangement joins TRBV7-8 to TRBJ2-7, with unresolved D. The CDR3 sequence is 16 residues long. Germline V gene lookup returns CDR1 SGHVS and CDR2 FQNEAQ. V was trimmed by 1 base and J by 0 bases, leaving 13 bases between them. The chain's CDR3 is CASSLGKRPNSYEQYF. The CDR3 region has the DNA TGTGCCAGCAGCTTAGGGAAACGACCAAACTCCTACGAGCAGTACTTC.

The CDR3 bases are TGTGCCAGCAGTACGACAGGCCCCTACGAGCAGTACTTC. Translated, it gives CASSTTGPYEQYF. The V gene is TRBV28, the J gene TRBJ2-7; a possible D gene is TRBD1 (6 bases). Trimming removed 5 bases from V and 2 bases from J, with 10 bases in between. Germline V gene data show CDR1 as MDHEN and CDR2 as SYDVKM. CDR3 length equals 13 residues.

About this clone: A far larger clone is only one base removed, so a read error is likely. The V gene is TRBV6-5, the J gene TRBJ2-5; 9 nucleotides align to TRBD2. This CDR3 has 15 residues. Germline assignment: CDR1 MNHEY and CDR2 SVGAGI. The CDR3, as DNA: TGTGACAGCAGCTTAGCGGGAGAGTTTCGAGAGACCCAGTACTTC. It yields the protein CDSSLAGEFRETQYF.

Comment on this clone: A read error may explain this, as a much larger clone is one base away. DNA for the CDR3: TGTGCCAGCAGTGAAACTAGCGGGAACACAGATACGCAGTATTTT. Translating gives CASSETSGNTDTQYF. The chain is built from TRBV6-4 and TRBJ2-3, with TRBD2 matching 10 bases. V shed 3 bases, J shed 2 bases, and the junction held 2 bases outside the gene matches. The CDR3 runs to 15 residues. CDR1 is MRHNA and CDR2 is SNTAGT in the germline V gene.

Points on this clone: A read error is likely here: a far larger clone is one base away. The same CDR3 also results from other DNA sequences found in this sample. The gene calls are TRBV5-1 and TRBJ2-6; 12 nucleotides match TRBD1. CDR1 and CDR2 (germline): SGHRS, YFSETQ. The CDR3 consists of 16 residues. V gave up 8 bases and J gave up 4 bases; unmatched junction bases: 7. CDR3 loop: CASSGTGGAGANVLTF. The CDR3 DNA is TGCGCCAGTAGCGGGACAGGGGGCGCAGGGGCCAACGTCCTGACTTTC. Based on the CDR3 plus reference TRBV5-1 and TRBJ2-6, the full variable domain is KAGVTQTPRYLIKTRGQQVTLSCSPISGHRSVSWYQQTPGQGLQFLFEYFSETQRNKGNFPGRFSGRQFSNSRSEMNVSTLELGDSALYLCASSGTGGAGANVLTFGAGSRLTVL.

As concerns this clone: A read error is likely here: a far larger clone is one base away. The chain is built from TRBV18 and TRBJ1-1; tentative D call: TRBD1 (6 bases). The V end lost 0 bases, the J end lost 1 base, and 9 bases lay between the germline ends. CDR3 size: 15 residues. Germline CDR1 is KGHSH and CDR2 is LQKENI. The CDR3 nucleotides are TGTGCCAGCTCACCACCGGAGGGACAGAACACTGAAGCTTTCTTT. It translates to CASSPPEGQNTEAFF.

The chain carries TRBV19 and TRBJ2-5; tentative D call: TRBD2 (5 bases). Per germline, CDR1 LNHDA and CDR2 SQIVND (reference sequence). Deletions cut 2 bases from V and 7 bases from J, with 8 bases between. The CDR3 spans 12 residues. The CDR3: CASSISGGTQYF. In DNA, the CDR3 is TGTGCCAGTAGTATATCCGGAGGGACCCAGTACTTC.

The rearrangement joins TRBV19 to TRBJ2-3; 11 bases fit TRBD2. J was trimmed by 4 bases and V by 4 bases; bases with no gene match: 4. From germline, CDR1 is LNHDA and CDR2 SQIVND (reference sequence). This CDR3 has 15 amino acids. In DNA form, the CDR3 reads TGTGCCAGTAGTACGACTAGCGGGACGTCAGATACGCAGTATTTT. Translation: CASSTTSGTSDTQYF.

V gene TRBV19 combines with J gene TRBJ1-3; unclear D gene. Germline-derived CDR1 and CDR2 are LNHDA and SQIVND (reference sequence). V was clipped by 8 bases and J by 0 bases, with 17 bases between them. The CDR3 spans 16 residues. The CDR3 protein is CASGRRSLLSGNTIYF. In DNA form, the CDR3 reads TGTGCCAGTGGCCGCAGATCCCTACTCTCTGGAAACACCATATATTTT.

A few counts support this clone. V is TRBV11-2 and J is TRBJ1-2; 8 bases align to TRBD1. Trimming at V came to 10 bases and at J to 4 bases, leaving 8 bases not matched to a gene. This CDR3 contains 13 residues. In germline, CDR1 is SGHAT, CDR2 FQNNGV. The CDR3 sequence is CATASDRGYGYTF. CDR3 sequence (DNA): TGTGCCACCGCCTCCGACAGGGGCTATGGCTACACCTTC.

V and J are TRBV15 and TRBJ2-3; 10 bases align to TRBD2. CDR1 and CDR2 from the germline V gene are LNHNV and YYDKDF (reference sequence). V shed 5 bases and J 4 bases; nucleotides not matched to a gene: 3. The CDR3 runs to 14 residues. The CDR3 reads CATSAGTSADTQYF. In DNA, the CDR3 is TGTGCCACCAGCGCCGGGACTAGCGCAGATACGCAGTATTTT.

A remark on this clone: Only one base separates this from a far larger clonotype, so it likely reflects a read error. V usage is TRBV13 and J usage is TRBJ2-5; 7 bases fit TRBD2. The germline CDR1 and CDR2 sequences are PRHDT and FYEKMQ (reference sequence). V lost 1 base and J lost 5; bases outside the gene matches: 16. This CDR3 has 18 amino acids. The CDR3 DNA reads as TGTGCCAGCAGCTTAGAAGGGCCGGGACTATGTTTTCGGGAGACCCAGTACTTC. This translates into CASSLEGPGLCFRETQYF.